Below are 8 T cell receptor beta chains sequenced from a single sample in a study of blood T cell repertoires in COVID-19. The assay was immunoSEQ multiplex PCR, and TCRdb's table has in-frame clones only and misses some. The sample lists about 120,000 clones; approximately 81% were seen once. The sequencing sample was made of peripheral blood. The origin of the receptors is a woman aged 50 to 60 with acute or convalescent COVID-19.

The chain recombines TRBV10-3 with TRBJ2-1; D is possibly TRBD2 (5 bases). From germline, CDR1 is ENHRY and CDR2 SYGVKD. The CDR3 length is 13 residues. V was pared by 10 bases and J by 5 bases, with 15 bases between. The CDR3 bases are TGTGCCACCCGTTTCGTCGGGGACAATGAGCAGTTCTTC. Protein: CATRFVGDNEQFF.

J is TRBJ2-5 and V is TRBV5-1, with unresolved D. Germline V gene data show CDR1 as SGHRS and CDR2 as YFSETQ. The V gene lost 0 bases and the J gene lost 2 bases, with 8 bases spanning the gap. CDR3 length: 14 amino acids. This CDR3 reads CASSLGLVQETQYF. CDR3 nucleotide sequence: TGCGCCAGCAGCTTGGGGCTCGTACAAGAGACCCAGTACTTC.

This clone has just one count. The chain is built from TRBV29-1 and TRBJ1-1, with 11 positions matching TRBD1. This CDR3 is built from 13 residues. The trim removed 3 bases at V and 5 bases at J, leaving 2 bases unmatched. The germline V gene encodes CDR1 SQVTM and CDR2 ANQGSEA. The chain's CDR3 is CSVEGQGGTEAFF. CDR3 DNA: TGCAGCGTTGAGGGACAGGGGGGTACTGAAGCTTTCTTT.

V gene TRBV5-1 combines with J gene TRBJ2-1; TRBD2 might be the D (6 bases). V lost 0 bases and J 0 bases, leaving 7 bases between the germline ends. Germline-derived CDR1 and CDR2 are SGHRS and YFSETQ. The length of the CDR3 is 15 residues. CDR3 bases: TGCGCCAGCAGCTTGGCCGGGAGCTCCTACAATGAGCAGTTCTTC. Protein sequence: CASSLAGSSYNEQFF.

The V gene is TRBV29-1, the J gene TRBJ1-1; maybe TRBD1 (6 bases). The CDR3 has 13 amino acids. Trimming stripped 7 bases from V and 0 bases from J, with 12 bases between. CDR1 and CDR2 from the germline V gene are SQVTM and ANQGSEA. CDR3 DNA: TGCAGCGGCCTCAGGGGAGTGAACACTGAAGCTTTCTTT. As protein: CSGLRGVNTEAFF. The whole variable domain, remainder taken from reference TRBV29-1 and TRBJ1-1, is SAVISQKPSRDICQRGTSLTIQCQVDSQVTMMFWYRQQPGQSLTLIATANQGSEATYESGFVIDKFPISRPNLTFSTLTVSNMSPEDSSIYLCSGLRGVNTEAFFGQGTRLTVV.

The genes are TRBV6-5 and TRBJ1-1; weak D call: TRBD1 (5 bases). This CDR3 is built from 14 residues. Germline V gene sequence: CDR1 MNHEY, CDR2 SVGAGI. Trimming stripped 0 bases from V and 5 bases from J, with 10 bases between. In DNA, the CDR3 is TGTGCCAGCAGTTACTCGGGGGGGTATACTGAAGCTTTCTTT. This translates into CASSYSGGYTEAFF.

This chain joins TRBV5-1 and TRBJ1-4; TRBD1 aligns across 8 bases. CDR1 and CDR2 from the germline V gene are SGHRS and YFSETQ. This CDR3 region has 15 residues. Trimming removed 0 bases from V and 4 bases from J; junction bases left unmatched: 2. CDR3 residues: CASSLGQGINEKLFF. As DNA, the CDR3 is TGCGCCAGCAGCTTGGGACAGGGGATTAATGAAAAACTGTTTTTT.

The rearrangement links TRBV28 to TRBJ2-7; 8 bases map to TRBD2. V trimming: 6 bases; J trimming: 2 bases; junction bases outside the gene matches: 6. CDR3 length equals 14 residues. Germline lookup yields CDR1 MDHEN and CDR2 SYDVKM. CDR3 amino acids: CASSQSGSTYEQYF. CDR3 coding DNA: TGTGCCAGCAGCCAGAGCGGGAGCACCTACGAGCAGTACTTC.